Following are 28 T cell receptor beta chains from one sample sequenced in a study of blood T cell repertoires in COVID-19. Sequencing used immunoSEQ multiplex PCR; TCRdb keeps in-frame clones, though not all of them. The sample has approximately 170,000 clones; 86% are singletons. What was sequenced was peripheral blood. These receptors originate from a woman aged 80 or over in a cohort sampled during active or convalescent COVID-19.

DNA for the CDR3: TGTGCCACCAGTGCCACTGGGGGCCAAGGGGAACGTATTATAGGTCAGCCCCAGCATTTT. It yields the protein CATSATGGQGERIIGQPQHF. V gene TRBV24-1 combines with J gene TRBJ1-5; D possibly corresponds to TRBD1 (6 bases). Germline CDR1 reads KGHDR; CDR2 reads SFDVKD. The CDR3 runs 20 residues. The V and J ends lost 5 bases and 6 bases respectively, with 31 bases between them.

The rearrangement uses TRBV5-1 and TRBJ2-7, with D perhaps matching TRBD2 (5 bases). Between the trimmed V and J ends, which lost 0 bases and 4 bases, there was a span of 17 bases. The CDR3 spans 16 residues. Germline CDR1 is SGHRS and CDR2 is YFSETQ. The CDR3 here is CASSLEGKLGRYEQYF. The CDR3, as DNA: TGCGCCAGCAGCTTGGAGGGCAAGCTGGGGAGATACGAGCAGTACTTC.

This chain uses TRBV2 with TRBJ2-1; 10 bases match TRBD2. Trimming at V came to 7 bases and at J to 6 bases, leaving 6 bases not matched to a gene. Germline V gene sequence: CDR1 SNHLY, CDR2 FYNNEI. This CDR3 is 14 amino acids long. In nucleotides, the CDR3 is TGTGCCAGCATCGCCGGGACTAGCGTCAATGAGCAGTTCTTC. This translates into CASIAGTSVNEQFF.

The J gene is TRBJ2-1, the V gene TRBV24-1; 7 bases line up with TRBD2. This CDR3 spans 15 amino acids. The J segment lost 8 bases and the V segment lost 4 bases, leaving 10 bases of the junction unmatched. Germline assignment: CDR1 KGHDR and CDR2 SFDVKD. In DNA, the CDR3 is TGTGCCACCAGTGACCCAGCGGGATCCCGTCATGAGCAGTTCTTC. Amino acids: CATSDPAGSRHEQFF.

This clone occurred once. This sequence joins TRBV2 and TRBJ1-1; TRBD1 matches at 8 bases. Germline V gives CDR1 SNHLY, CDR2 FYNNEI. This CDR3 region has 12 residues. With 4 bases clipped from V and 11 bases from J, the junction kept 6 bases outside the gene matches. CDR3: CASSVTTGAAFF. The CDR3 DNA follows: TGTGCCAGCAGTGTAACGACAGGGGCCGCTTTCTTT. Supplemented by reference TRBV2 and TRBJ1-1, the full variable domain reads EPEVTQTPSHQVTQMGQEVILRCVPISNHLYFYWYRQILGQKVEFLVSFYNNEISEKSEIFDDQFSVERPDGSNFTLKIRSTKLEDSAMYFCASSVTTGAAFFGQGTRLTVV.

The chain recombines TRBV11-3 with TRBJ2-1, with 8 bases identical to TRBD2. V lost 1 base, J lost 8 bases, and 7 bases stayed unmatched. Germline loops: CDR1 SGHNT, CDR2 YENEEA. The CDR3 runs 15 residues. CDR3 in amino acids: CASSLARGLADEQFF. The DNA for the CDR3 is TGTGCCAGCAGCTTAGCCCGAGGACTAGCTGATGAGCAGTTCTTC.

The chain combines TRBV10-3 with TRBJ2-5, with 10 bases aligning to TRBD1. The CDR3 is made up of 16 amino acids. V shed 0 bases, J shed 5 bases, and the junction held 6 bases outside the gene matches. CDR1 ENHRY and CDR2 SYGVKD come from the germline V gene. The CDR3 region is CAISESGTGARETQYF. CDR3 nucleotides: TGTGCCATCAGTGAGTCGGGGACAGGGGCCCGTGAGACCCAGTACTTC.

This clone is a singleton in its sample. CDR3 sequence reads: CASSYVARGVTDTQYF. CDR3 DNA sequence: TGTGCCAGCAGTTACGTGGCGAGAGGAGTTACAGATACGCAGTATTTT. This rearrangement joins TRBV6-2 or TRBV6-3 to TRBJ2-3; D is ambiguous. The CDR3 is 16 amino acids. The germline V and J ends were trimmed by 2 bases and 3 bases, with 15 bases remaining between them. Germline V gene sequence: CDR1 MNHEY, CDR2 SVGEGT.

The chain combines TRBV10-2 with TRBJ1-4, with D possibly TRBD1 on 5 matching bases. CDR1 is WSHSY, CDR2 SAAADI, per germline. The length of the CDR3 is 15 residues. With 7 bases removed from V and 3 bases from J, the gap between germline ends came to 15 bases. The CDR3 spells CASTDLQDPNEKLFF. CDR3 DNA: TGCGCCAGCACCGACTTACAGGACCCTAATGAAAAACTGTTTTTT.

This clone showed up just once. This sequence joins TRBV28 and TRBJ1-2; 8 bases are shared with TRBD1. Trimming at V came to 4 bases and at J to 7 bases, leaving 17 bases not matched to a gene. Germline CDR1 and CDR2: MDHEN and SYDVKM. This CDR3 is built from 17 residues. The CDR3 is CASSSARTGSPLGGYTF. CDR3 bases: TGTGCCAGCAGTTCCGCCCGGACAGGGAGTCCTCTTGGTGGCTACACCTTC.

V usage is TRBV24-1 and J usage is TRBJ1-2; tentative D call: TRBD1 (5 bases). The germline CDR1 and CDR2 sequences are KGHDR and SFDVKD. V gave up 2 bases and J gave up 6 bases, with 15 bases separating them. CDR3 length equals 15 residues. CDR3 sequence: CATSDSLTRGNGYTF. The CDR3 region has the DNA TGTGCCACCAGTGATTCCCTGACAAGGGGAAATGGCTACACCTTC.

V gene TRBV5-1 combines with J gene TRBJ1-2; TRBD1 matches 8 bases. There are 14 residues in the CDR3. CDR1 is SGHRS and CDR2 is YFSETQ in the germline V gene. Trimming took 4 bases from V and 6 from J; bases not matched to a gene: 8. DNA of the CDR3: TGCGCCAGCAGCCCCGGGACAGGAATGAATGGCTACACCTTC. Translation gives CASSPGTGMNGYTF.

V is TRBV11-2 and J is TRBJ2-6; D is unresolved. This CDR3 is built from 15 residues. Germline assignment: CDR1 SGHAT and CDR2 FQNNGV. V was shortened by 1 base and J by 4 bases, with 8 bases between the two germline ends. CDR3 in DNA: TGTGCCAGCAGCTTAGCCCTGTTAGGGGCCAACGTCCTGACTTTC. Protein product: CASSLALLGANVLTF. Full variable domain (rest looked up from reference TRBV11-2 and TRBJ2-6): EAGVAQSPRYKIIEKRQSVAFWCNPISGHATLYWYQQILGQGPKLLIQFQNNGVVDDSQLPKDRFSAERLKGVDSTLKIQPAKLEDSAVYLCASSLALLGANVLTFGAGSRLTVL.

The chain joins TRBV5-1 to TRBJ2-1, with 7 bases aligning to TRBD2. The V gene end was trimmed by 5 bases and the J gene end by 8 bases; junction bases not matched to a gene: 10. This CDR3 comprises 14 residues. Germline lookup yields CDR1 SGHRS and CDR2 YFSETQ. The CDR3: CASSPQLRGDEQFF. CDR3 sequence (DNA): TGCGCCAGCAGTCCACAGCTCCGGGGGGATGAGCAGTTCTTC. Combining the CDR3 with reference TRBV5-1 and TRBJ2-1 gives the whole variable domain KAGVTQTPRYLIKTRGQQVTLSCSPISGHRSVSWYQQTPGQGLQFLFEYFSETQRNKGNFPGRFSGRQFSNSRSEMNVSTLELGDSALYLCASSPQLRGDEQFFGPGTRLTVL.

This chain uses TRBV30 with TRBJ2-3; 9 nucleotides align to TRBD1. Per germline, CDR1 GTSNPN and CDR2 SVGIG (reference sequence). CDR3 length equals 16 residues. J was trimmed by 1 base and V by 2 bases; bases with no gene match: 7. The CDR3 protein is CAWSIPRTGGTDTQYF. CDR3 DNA sequence: TGTGCCTGGAGTATCCCCCGGACAGGGGGCACAGATACGCAGTATTTT. Full variable domain (outside the CDR3, taken from reference TRBV30 and TRBJ2-3): SQTIHQWPATLVQPVGSPLSLECTVEGTSNPNLYWYRQAAGRGLQLLFYSVGIGQISSEVPQNLSASRPQDRQFILSSKKLLLSDSGFYLCAWSIPRTGGTDTQYFGPGTRLTVL.

The chain recombines TRBV19 with TRBJ2-3, with D possibly TRBD1 on 5 matching bases. Trimming removed 7 bases at V and 2 bases at J, with 13 bases between. The CDR3 totals 14 residues. CDR1 LNHDA and CDR2 SQIVND come from the germline V gene (reference sequence). Written as DNA, the CDR3 is TGTGCCAGTAATCAACAGGCAATCACAGATACGCAGTATTTT. This gives the protein CASNQQAITDTQYF. The whole variable domain, filled in from reference TRBV19 and TRBJ2-3, reads DGGITQSPKYLFRKEGQNVTLSCEQNLNHDAMYWYRQDPGQGLRLIYYSQIVNDFQKGDIAEGYSVSREKKESFPLTVTSAQKNPTAFYLCASNQQAITDTQYFGPGTRLTVL.

The chain recombines TRBV2 with TRBJ1-2; D possibly corresponds to TRBD1 (5 bases). The CDR3 runs 11 residues. Germline V gene lookup returns CDR1 SNHLY and CDR2 FYNNEI. The ends were cut back, 1 base at V and 8 bases at J, with 5 bases in the middle. The CDR3 DNA follows: TGTGCCAGCAGTGAAGAGGGGGGCTACACCTTC. Its protein product is CASSEEGGYTF. Variable domain in full (rest from reference TRBV2 and TRBJ1-2): EPEVTQTPSHQVTQMGQEVILRCVPISNHLYFYWYRQILGQKVEFLVSFYNNEISEKSEIFDDQFSVERPDGSNFTLKIRSTKLEDSAMYFCASSEEGGYTFGSGTRLTVV.

The V gene is TRBV3-1 (or the pseudogene TRBV3-2), the J gene TRBJ2-5, with 8 positions matching TRBD1. The V and J ends lost 1 base and 1 base, in that order; junction bases with no gene match: 2. There are 15 residues in the CDR3. Per germline, CDR1 LGHDT and CDR2 YNNKEL (reference sequence). The CDR3 loop is CASSQGQGPQETQYF. CDR3 in DNA: TGTGCCAGCAGCCAAGGACAGGGGCCCCAAGAGACCCAGTACTTC.

This clone has only a few counts. V gene TRBV4-3 combines with J gene TRBJ1-6; D might be TRBD1 (6 bases). Deletions cut 0 bases from V and 9 bases from J, with 12 bases between. Germline V CDR1 and CDR2: LGHNA, YSLEER. The CDR3 is 15 residues long. The CDR3 is CASSQDLQGLSPLHF. CDR3 bases: TGCGCCAGCAGCCAAGATCTCCAGGGGCTTTCACCCCTCCACTTT.

The V gene is TRBV29-1, the J gene TRBJ2-1; TRBD2 matches 10 bases. Germline V gene sequence: CDR1 SQVTM, CDR2 ANQGSEA. The CDR3 contains 17 residues. Trimming cost V 4 bases and J 4 bases; bases outside gene matches: 13. The DNA of the CDR3 is TGCAGCGTTGTCATGGGCTCTCGGACTAGCGGTTACAATGAGCAGTTCTTC. It codes for CSVVMGSRTSGYNEQFF.

The CDR3 here is CASSLVEGRDPPDTQYF. The CDR3 bases are TGTGCCAGCAGCTTAGTGGAAGGGCGGGACCCCCCAGATACGCAGTATTTT. This chain joins TRBV7-2 and TRBJ2-3; weak D call: TRBD2 (6 bases). This CDR3 has 17 amino acids. V shed 1 base and J shed 4 bases, with 18 bases lying between them. In germline, CDR1 is SGHTA, CDR2 FQGNSA.

The chain carries TRBV19 and TRBJ1-4, with D possibly matching TRBD1 (5 bases). This CDR3 spans 13 amino acids. V gave up 6 bases and J gave up 7 bases, with 12 bases separating them. CDR1 and CDR2 from the germline V gene are LNHDA and SQIVND (reference sequence). The CDR3 DNA is TGTGCCAGTAGGGGGCAGACAATTGAAAAACTGTTTTTT. Translating gives CASRGQTIEKLFF.

This clone turned up a few times. This chain uses TRBV7-2 with TRBJ2-1; TRBD2 might be the D (5 bases). Germline-derived CDR1 and CDR2 are SGHTA and FQGNSA. Between the trimmed V and J ends, which lost 4 bases and 5 bases, there was a span of 15 bases. This CDR3 is 15 amino acids long. The CDR3 region has the DNA TGTGCCAGCAGCTCTCGGGGTGTTTACCACAATGAGCAGTTCTTC. It is translated as CASSSRGVYHNEQFF. Full variable domain (rest looked up from reference TRBV7-2 and TRBJ2-1): GAGVSQSPSNKVTEKGKDVELRCDPISGHTALYWYRQSLGQGLEFLIYFQGNSAPDKSGLPSDRFSAERTGGSVSTLTIQRTQQEDSAVYLCASSSRGVYHNEQFFGPGTRLTVL.

The rearrangement uses TRBV3-1 (or the pseudogene TRBV3-2) and TRBJ1-1, with D possibly TRBD1 on 5 matching bases. The V end was cut by 0 bases, the J end by 3 bases, with 17 bases between. Germline loops: CDR1 LGHDT, CDR2 YNNKEL (reference sequence). The CDR3 extends over 17 amino acids. The CDR3 nucleotides are TGTGCCAGCAGCCAAGATGTTCGCGGGGGAGGTGACACTGAAGCTTTCTTT. Protein product: CASSQDVRGGGDTEAFF.

V gene TRBV7-8 combines with J gene TRBJ2-2; 7 bases match TRBD1. The CDR3 has 16 amino acids. CDR1 SGHVS and CDR2 FQNEAQ come from the germline V gene. The ends lost 4 bases at V and 0 bases at J; junction bases unmatched: 5. Here the CDR3 DNA reads TGTGCCAGCAGCTCTAGACAGGGCGCGAACACCGGGGAGCTGTTTTTT. This codes for CASSSRQGANTGELFF.

The V and J genes are TRBV2 and TRBJ2-1; TRBD2 matches at 7 bases. CDR1 is SNHLY, CDR2 FYNNEI, per germline. With V trimmed by 5 bases and J by 5 bases, 15 bases remained unmatched. The CDR3 extends over 17 amino acids. The CDR3 sequence is CASSRNRRASGNNEQFF. Here the CDR3 DNA reads TGTGCCAGCAGTCGAAACCGGAGGGCTAGCGGAAACAATGAGCAGTTCTTC.

The J gene is TRBJ1-4, the V gene TRBV6-6; D ambiguous. The germline gives CDR1 MNHNY, CDR2 SVGAGI (reference sequence). The CDR3 has 16 residues. Between the trimmed V and J ends, which lost 0 bases and 4 bases, there was a span of 12 bases. The CDR3 sequence: CASSYSGPWINEKLFF. The CDR3 region has the DNA TGTGCCAGCAGTTACTCGGGCCCCTGGATTAATGAAAAACTGTTTTTT.

The chain combines TRBV6-5 with TRBJ1-4; 7 bases line up with TRBD1. Germline CDR1 reads MNHEY; CDR2 reads SVGAGI. The V segment lost 6 bases and the J segment 8 bases; nucleotides outside the gene matches: 9. The CDR3 runs 14 residues. In nucleotides, the CDR3 is TGTGCCAGCAGCTCAACCGGGACAGACGAAAAACTGTTTTTT. Translating it yields CASSSTGTDEKLFF.